This paragraph covers one TCR beta chain sequence. Its target is not known. The tumor samples were collected prior to definitive surgery or chemotherapy. These data come from a study of high-grade serous ovarian cancer treatment subgroups. Sequencing was performed with immunoSEQ multiplex PCR; in TCRdb, only in-frame clones are kept and a portion is missing. This table holds around 2,200 clones, over 60% found once. Study-wide results and caveats: Clonal relatedness tracked neoantigen level, and by trend copy number and mutation load. Repertoire similarity ranged about 0.11 to 0.79 between tumors of one patient. Repertoire analysis covered CDR3 alone, not CDR1 or CDR2.

This CDR3 has 14 residues. V lost 4 bases to trimming and J lost 0 bases, with 11 bases between them. Germline V gives CDR1 SQVTM, CDR2 ANQGSEA. The chain links TRBV29-1 to TRBJ2-3; a possible D gene is TRBD2 (5 bases). The sequenced sample was tumor tissue. The sequence came from a human donor with high-grade serous ovarian cancer. CDR3 protein: CSVAVAPSTDTQYF. The CDR3 DNA is TGCAGCGTTGCGGTAGCGCCAAGCACAGATACGCAGTATTTT.